A single sample is the source of the 26 T cell receptor beta chains below, sequenced in a study of cytomegalovirus exposure and HLA in healthy donors. The primer mix had 60 Vbeta and 13 Jbeta primers. Assay: immunoSEQ multiplex PCR; the TCRdb copy retains only in-frame clones and omits some. The sample has 110,000 or so clones; 67% are singletons. Source material: PBMCs. Every receptor here comes from a young man in good health and CMV-seropositive.

This clone was picked up a small number of times. CDR3 loop: CASSQDYYEQYF. CDR3 nucleotides: TGTGCCAGCAGCCAGGACTACTACGAGCAGTACTTC. The chain couples TRBV7-9 to TRBJ2-7, with a possible D match to TRBD2 (6 bases). V was clipped by 5 bases and J by 3 bases, with 8 bases between them. The CDR3 loop spans 12 amino acids. The germline gives CDR1 SEHNR, CDR2 FQNEAQ (reference sequence). The whole variable domain, remainder taken from reference TRBV7-9 and TRBJ2-7, is DTGVSQNPRHKITKRGQNVTFRCDPISEHNRLYWYRQTLGQGPEFLTYFQNEAQLEKSRLLSDRFSAERPKGSFSTLEIQRTEQGDSAMYLCASSQDYYEQYFGPGTRLTVT.

This clone was observed a single time. This chain joins TRBV10-1 and TRBJ1-1, with no clear D. With 4 bases removed from V and 4 bases from J, the gap between germline ends came to 13 bases. CDR1 WNHNN and CDR2 SYGVQD come from the germline V gene (reference sequence). The CDR3 length is 14 residues. In DNA, the CDR3 is TGCGCCAGCAGTGCGCCGGGGAGAGGCACTGAAGCTTTCTTT. Translation: CASSAPGRGTEAFF.

This chain uses TRBV7-9 with TRBJ1-2, with TRBD1 as a possible D gene (5 bases). The CDR3 sequence is 13 residues long. Trimming pared 5 bases from V and 4 bases from J, leaving 11 bases between. The germline gives CDR1 SEHNR, CDR2 FQNEAQ (reference sequence). The CDR3 region has the DNA TGTGCCAGCAGCCCAGGGTTCGCCTATGGCTACACCTTC. Translated, it gives CASSPGFAYGYTF.

As to this clone: Other DNA sequences within the sample encode an identical CDR3. V is TRBV5-1 and J is TRBJ2-1, with D perhaps matching TRBD2 (7 bases). The V end was cut by 4 bases, the J end by 10 bases, with 15 bases between. The CDR3 consists of 13 residues. Germline values: CDR1 SGHRS, CDR2 YFSETQ. The CDR3 spells CASSPGGGGEQFF. CDR3 nucleotide sequence: TGCGCCAGCAGCCCCGGCGGGGGCGGGGAGCAGTTCTTC.

The rearrangement joins TRBV19 to TRBJ2-4; 16 bases match TRBD2. The CDR3 runs 16 residues. CDR1 LNHDA and CDR2 SQIVND come from the germline V gene (reference sequence). V lost 5 bases to trimming and J lost 6 bases; unmatched junction nucleotides: 4. The CDR3 sequence: CASSGTSGGAGNIQYF. The CDR3 DNA is TGTGCCAGTAGTGGGACTAGCGGGGGGGCTGGAAACATTCAGTACTTC.

The rearrangement joins TRBV11-3 to TRBJ2-3; the D gene is possibly TRBD2 (7 bases). The CDR3 has 17 amino acids. Germline V CDR1 and CDR2: SGHNT, YENEEA. Deletions cut 2 bases from V and 8 bases from J, with 23 bases between. In nucleotides, the CDR3 is TGTGCCAGCAGCTTATATTCTCCCAGGGGAGGGGGGGGTACGCAGTATTTT. It yields the protein CASSLYSPRGGGGTQYF.

V is TRBV11-2 and J is TRBJ2-5; D might be TRBD1 (6 bases). The ends were cut back, 0 bases at V and 1 base at J, with 12 bases in the middle. Germline values: CDR1 SGHAT, CDR2 FQNNGV. There are 16 residues in the CDR3. The CDR3 reads CASSLDLGAIQETQYF. The CDR3 DNA sequence: TGTGCCAGCAGCTTAGATCTGGGGGCTATCCAAGAGACCCAGTACTTC. Together with reference TRBV11-2 and TRBJ2-5, the CDR3 gives the full variable domain: EAGVAQSPRYKIIEKRQSVAFWCNPISGHATLYWYQQILGQGPKLLIQFQNNGVVDDSQLPKDRFSAERLKGVDSTLKIQPAKLEDSAVYLCASSLDLGAIQETQYFGPGTRLLVL.

This sequence joins TRBV6-5 and TRBJ2-3, with 8 nucleotides matching TRBD2. Germline CDR1 and CDR2: MNHEY and SVGAGI. V shed 6 bases, J shed 1 base, and the junction held 6 bases outside the gene matches. The CDR3 is 15 residues long. DNA for the CDR3: TGTGCCAGCAGCACCAAAGCGGGAGGCACAGATACGCAGTATTTT. Translating it yields CASSTKAGGTDTQYF.

In its sample, this clone was seen once. This rearrangement joins TRBV5-1 to TRBJ2-1, with D perhaps TRBD2 (7 bases). The germline V gene encodes CDR1 SGHRS and CDR2 YFSETQ. This CDR3 is 13 amino acids long. V lost 2 bases and J 9 bases, leaving 12 bases between the germline ends. The CDR3 here is CASSLEGGVEQFF. The CDR3 nucleotides are TGCGCCAGCAGCTTAGAAGGGGGGGTTGAGCAGTTCTTC.

J is TRBJ1-2 and V is TRBV5-6; the D is unclear. The V end lost 3 bases, the J end lost 2 bases, and 11 bases lay between the germline ends. The germline CDR1 and CDR2 sequences are SGHDT and YYEEEE. This CDR3 comprises 14 residues. CDR3 protein: CASSSETRNYGYTF. For the CDR3, the DNA is TGTGCCAGCAGCTCAGAGACGAGGAACTATGGCTACACCTTC.

The chain links TRBV6-5 to TRBJ2-7, with 11 nucleotides matching TRBD1. Looked up from germline, CDR1 is MNHEY and CDR2 is SVGAGI. The V and J ends lost 11 bases and 6 bases, in that order; junction bases with no gene match: 12. CDR3 length: 14 amino acids. CDR3 nucleotide sequence: TGTGCCGGGGGGTCGGGGACAGGGGGTGGCGAGCAGTACTTC. Residues: CAGGSGTGGGEQYF.

This chain uses TRBV6-5 with TRBJ1-1; a possible D gene is TRBD1 (5 bases). The V and J ends lost 3 bases and 2 bases respectively, with 13 bases between them. Germline lookup yields CDR1 MNHEY and CDR2 SVGAGI. The CDR3 is made up of 15 amino acids. The CDR3 loop reads CASSYFDRTNTEAFF. Here the CDR3 DNA reads TGTGCCAGCAGTTATTTTGACAGAACTAACACTGAAGCTTTCTTT.

This clone was seen a few times. The chain recombines TRBV19 with TRBJ2-7, with 9 positions matching TRBD2. Germline values: CDR1 LNHDA, CDR2 SQIVND (reference sequence). The V segment lost 3 bases and the J segment 4 bases; nucleotides outside the gene matches: 4. The CDR3 sequence is 14 residues long. The CDR3 sequence is CASSIAGGLYEQYF. CDR3 DNA: TGTGCCAGTAGTATCGCGGGGGGGCTTTACGAGCAGTACTTC.

The gene calls are TRBV12-1 and TRBJ2-5; TRBD1, the table's D call, lacks a check against the DNA. TRBV12-1 is described as a pseudogene. The CDR3 has 17 residues. The CDR3 protein is CASSFGRRDRGDQTQYF. CDR3 sequence (DNA): TGTGCCAGCAGCTTTGGTCGGCGGGACAGGGGTGACCAGACCCAGTACTTC.

V and J are TRBV5-1 and TRBJ1-6; 9 bases align to TRBD1. Germline CDR1 SGHRS, CDR2 YFSETQ. V was clipped by 4 bases and J by 7 bases; unmatched bases: 12. CDR3 size: 17 residues. CDR3 in DNA: TGCGCCAGCAGCGCGAGGACAGGGGCTGGGGCCAATTCACCCCTCCACTTT. It translates to CASSARTGAGANSPLHF.

This clone was observed a few times. The chain carries TRBV27 and TRBJ2-3, with TRBD2 matching over 12 bases. This CDR3 is built from 17 residues. The V gene's germline CDR1 is MNHEY and CDR2 SMNVEV (reference sequence). With 6 bases clipped from V and 2 bases from J, the junction kept 9 bases outside the gene matches. CDR3 bases: TGTGCCAGCAGACCACTTCGACTAGCGGGGGTCACAGATACGCAGTATTTT. It is translated as CASRPLRLAGVTDTQYF.

The table lists this clone with a few counts. The rearrangement uses TRBV30 and TRBJ2-7; 14 nucleotides match TRBD2. Germline CDR1 and CDR2: GTSNPN and SVGIG (reference sequence). The junction had 3 bases not matched to a gene; V was cut back by 6 bases and J by 2 bases. The CDR3 spans 14 residues. CDR3 loop: CACRTSGGTYEQYF. CDR3 coding DNA: TGTGCCTGCAGGACTAGCGGGGGGACCTACGAGCAGTACTTC.

Only one count was recorded for this clone. The rearrangement uses TRBV27 and TRBJ2-3; D possibly corresponds to TRBD1 (5 bases). V gave up 6 bases and J gave up 3 bases, with 22 bases separating them. Germline loops: CDR1 MNHEY, CDR2 SMNVEV (reference sequence). The CDR3 covers 17 residues. The CDR3: CASRLLPPAGKTDTQYF. The CDR3 bases are TGTGCCAGCAGGTTGTTGCCTCCGGCAGGGAAGACAGATACGCAGTATTTT.

The rearrangement joins TRBV4-1 to TRBJ1-1, with TRBD1 matching over 8 bases. Unmatched junction bases numbered 18, after V lost 4 bases and J lost 2 bases. This CDR3 has 19 amino acids. Germline CDR1 and CDR2: MGHRA and YSYEKL. CDR3 sequence (DNA): TGCGCCAGCAGCCGACAGATATTGACAGGGGAAAGGGAAAACACTGAAGCTTTCTTT. It encodes CASSRQILTGERENTEAFF.

V and J are TRBV9 and TRBJ1-4, with D possibly being TRBD1 (5 bases). Trimming removed 2 bases at V and 7 bases at J, with 12 bases between. This CDR3 comprises 14 residues. The germline V gene has CDR1 SGDLS and CDR2 YYNGEE. This CDR3 is CASSVGPLSEKLFF. The CDR3 bases are TGTGCCAGCAGCGTGGGGCCTTTAAGTGAAAAACTGTTTTTT.

This clone appeared once. The rearrangement links TRBV6-1 to TRBJ2-7, with TRBD2 as a possible D gene (6 bases). The CDR3 length is 15 residues. V was clipped by 8 bases and J by 2 bases, with 19 bases between them. Looked up from germline, CDR1 is MNHNS and CDR2 is SASEGT. The CDR3 here is CASYPLGTYAYEQYF. The DNA of the CDR3 is TGTGCCAGCTATCCCTTGGGGACTTACGCCTACGAGCAGTACTTC.

The chain links TRBV2 to TRBJ1-6, with 9 bases identical to TRBD1. The V gene end was trimmed by 6 bases and the J gene end by 7 bases; junction bases not matched to a gene: 7. In germline, CDR1 is SNHLY, CDR2 FYNNEI. The CDR3 spans 15 residues. CDR3 nucleotide sequence: TGTGCCAGCAGGGAGGGACAGGGAGGGAATTCACCCCTCCACTTT. Its protein is CASREGQGGNSPLHF. Complete variable domain (other parts from reference TRBV2 and TRBJ1-6): EPEVTQTPSHQVTQMGQEVILRCVPISNHLYFYWYRQILGQKVEFLVSFYNNEISEKSEIFDDQFSVERPDGSNFTLKIRSTKLEDSAMYFCASREGQGGNSPLHFGNGTRLTVT.

The chain couples TRBV4-2 to TRBJ2-2; perhaps TRBD2 as D (6 bases). Germline values: CDR1 LGHNA, CDR2 YNFKEQ. V was cut by 0 bases and J by 6 bases, with 14 bases left in between. The CDR3 covers 16 residues. The CDR3 is CASSQELDGGAGELFF. The CDR3 bases are TGTGCCAGCAGCCAAGAATTAGACGGGGGTGCCGGGGAGCTGTTTTTT.

CDR3 region: CASSEGSSYNSPLHF. CDR3 nucleotide sequence: TGTGCCAGCAGCGAAGGGAGCTCCTATAATTCACCCCTCCACTTT. The V call is TRBV7-9, the J call TRBJ1-6; unclear D gene. This CDR3 contains 15 residues. CDR1 and CDR2 (germline): SEHNR, FQNEAQ (reference sequence). Trimming removed 5 bases from V and 0 bases from J, with 8 bases in between.

The rearrangement links TRBV19 to TRBJ1-2; possible D gene TRBD1, 6 bases. Trimming took off 5 bases at V and 7 bases at J, with 17 bases between the two ends. This CDR3 comprises 14 residues. Germline V gene sequence: CDR1 LNHDA, CDR2 SQIVND (reference sequence). CDR3 bases: TGTGCCAGTAGTCGTACAGGGAGAACAGGTGGCTACACCTTC. Residues: CASSRTGRTGGYTF.

This clone was detected only a few times. The rearrangement uses TRBV5-1 and TRBJ2-7; 8 nucleotides agree with TRBD2. The CDR3 has 15 amino acids. The germline gives CDR1 SGHRS, CDR2 YFSETQ. Trimming removed 4 bases from V and 1 base from J; junction bases left unmatched: 7. CDR3 in DNA: TGCGCCAGCAGCCCGGTCGGGGGGGCATCCTACGAGCAGTACGTC. It translates to CASSPVGGASYEQYV.